What follows are 11 T cell receptor beta chains derived from one specimen sequenced in a study of long-term antiretroviral therapy in people with HIV. The authors ran the immunoSEQ assay, v3.0, at survey level. Sequencing used immunoSEQ multiplex PCR; TCRdb keeps in-frame clones, though not all of them. Here the sample spans about 13,000 clones, 75% to 85% being singletons. Here the sequenced sample was unsorted PBMCs, taken 3.2 years before starting antiretroviral therapy. These TCRs come from a man between 35 and 55 years old with HIV.

This clone appeared a single time. The chain recombines TRBV12-5 with TRBJ1-2, with unresolved D. Trimming left V 1 base short and J 0 bases short, with 3 bases between. This CDR3 region has 13 residues. Germline V gene lookup returns CDR1 LGHNT and CDR2 FRNRAP. CDR3 protein: CASGLDTNYGYTF. The CDR3 region has the DNA TGTGCTAGTGGTTTGGATACTAACTATGGCTACACCTTC. Complete variable domain (other parts from reference TRBV12-5 and TRBJ1-2): DARVTQTPRHKVTEMGQEVTMRCQPILGHNTVFWYRQTMMQGLELLAYFRNRAPLDDSGMPKDRFSAEMPDATLATLKIQPSEPRDSAVYFCASGLDTNYGYTFGSGTRLTVV.

The chain links TRBV19 to TRBJ1-2; 9 positions agree with TRBD1. The junction had 9 bases not matched to a gene; V was cut back by 5 bases and J by 5 bases. The germline V gene has CDR1 LNHDA and CDR2 SQIVND (reference sequence). The CDR3 runs to 15 residues. CDR3 sequence: CASSPRTGAGYGYTF. The CDR3 DNA reads as TGTGCCAGTAGTCCACGGACAGGGGCAGGGTATGGCTACACCTTC.

This clone was counted between two and nine times. The V gene is TRBV5-6, the J gene TRBJ1-5; possibly TRBD1 for D (6 bases). CDR1 and CDR2 (germline): SGHDT, YYEEEE. V was cut by 1 base and J by 7 bases, with 9 bases left in between. The CDR3 consists of 13 residues. The CDR3: CASSLQGSQPQHF. The CDR3 DNA is TGTGCCAGCAGCTTGCAGGGGAGCCAGCCCCAGCATTTT.

The chain uses TRBV6-1 and TRBJ1-2; 9 nucleotides align to TRBD1. Trimming removed 8 bases from V and 6 bases from J; junction bases left unmatched: 13. Germline V gene lookup returns CDR1 MNHNS and CDR2 SASEGT. The CDR3 spans 15 residues. CDR3 loop: CASVGKGQGGNGYTF. CDR3 DNA sequence: TGTGCCAGCGTAGGCAAGGGACAGGGAGGGAATGGCTACACCTTC.

The V gene is TRBV19, the J gene TRBJ1-5; D may be TRBD1 (5 bases). This CDR3 is built from 17 residues. Trimming took off 0 bases at V and 5 bases at J, with 17 bases between the two ends. Germline assignment: CDR1 LNHDA and CDR2 SQIVND (reference sequence). The CDR3, as DNA: TGTGCCAGTAGTATAGATATAAGGGGACCCTTCGATCAGCCCCAGCATTTT. Its translation is CASSIDIRGPFDQPQHF.

The chain is built from TRBV27 and TRBJ2-1; perhaps TRBD1 as D (7 bases). There are 17 residues in the CDR3. Germline-derived CDR1 and CDR2 are MNHEY and SMNVEV (reference sequence). Between the trimmed V and J ends, which lost 4 bases and 2 bases, there was a span of 18 bases. The DNA of the CDR3 is TGTGCCAGCAGTTCGCGGGGACAGAATTATACCTACAATGAGCAGTTCTTC. Amino acids: CASSSRGQNYTYNEQFF.

V gene TRBV10-3 combines with J gene TRBJ1-1; perhaps TRBD1 as D (5 bases). The CDR3 length is 14 residues. V was shortened by 4 bases and J by 1 base, with 10 bases between the two germline ends. Germline CDR1 ENHRY, CDR2 SYGVKD. Here the CDR3 reads CAISVGGTNTEAFF. CDR3 nucleotides: TGTGCCATCAGTGTGGGGGGGACGAACACTGAAGCTTTCTTT.

This clone occurred once. The J gene is TRBJ1-1, the V gene TRBV5-1, with D possibly TRBD1 on 5 matching bases. Germline CDR1 SGHRS, CDR2 YFSETQ. V was clipped by 3 bases and J by 6 bases, with 18 bases between them. The CDR3 is 15 residues long. The CDR3 loop reads CASSSSGTGAAEAFF. The CDR3 coding sequence is TGCGCCAGCAGCTCCTCCGGGACTGGCGCAGCTGAAGCTTTCTTT. Variable domain in full (rest from reference TRBV5-1 and TRBJ1-1): KAGVTQTPRYLIKTRGQQVTLSCSPISGHRSVSWYQQTPGQGLQFLFEYFSETQRNKGNFPGRFSGRQFSNSRSEMNVSTLELGDSALYLCASSSSGTGAAEAFFGQGTRLTVV.

The rearrangement uses TRBV6-5 and TRBJ1-1, with TRBD1 matching 7 bases. Losses at the gene ends were 0 bases for V and 11 bases for J; bases not matched to a gene: 9. CDR1 is MNHEY, CDR2 SVGAGI, per germline. CDR3 size: 14 residues. CDR3 nucleotide sequence: TGTGCCAGCAGTTACTCGATAGGGGGCTGGTTGGCTTTCTTT. Its translation: CASSYSIGGWLAFF.

The rearrangement links TRBV5-1 to TRBJ2-3; D tentatively fits TRBD1 or TRBD2 (5 bases each). Germline V gives CDR1 SGHRS, CDR2 YFSETQ. The CDR3 contains 16 residues. Trimming left V 2 bases short and J 1 base short, with 14 bases between. The CDR3 region is CASSLQPQGGTDTQYF. For the CDR3, the DNA is TGCGCCAGCAGCTTACAACCCCAGGGAGGCACAGATACGCAGTATTTT. Full variable domain (rest looked up from reference TRBV5-1 and TRBJ2-3): KAGVTQTPRYLIKTRGQQVTLSCSPISGHRSVSWYQQTPGQGLQFLFEYFSETQRNKGNFPGRFSGRQFSNSRSEMNVSTLELGDSALYLCASSLQPQGGTDTQYFGPGTRLTVL.

This clone was counted a few times. The chain employs TRBV5-6 and TRBJ1-1; 11 positions agree with TRBD1. Germline CDR1 reads SGHDT; CDR2 reads YYEEEE. V lost 4 bases and J lost 4; bases outside the gene matches: 3. The CDR3 totals 14 residues. The CDR3 region is CASSVGQGATEAFF. Written as DNA, the CDR3 is TGTGCCAGCAGCGTTGGACAGGGGGCCACTGAAGCTTTCTTT. Full variable domain (remainder filled in from reference TRBV5-6 and TRBJ1-1): DAGVTQSPTHLIKTRGQQVTLRCSPKSGHDTVSWYQQALGQGPQFIFQYYEEEERQRGNFPDRFSGHQFPNYSSELNVNALLLGDSALYLCASSVGQGATEAFFGQGTRLTVV.